The 18 T cell receptor beta chains below all came from one sample that was sequenced in a study of shared T cell receptors in the human thymus. The data were produced by immunoSEQ multiplex PCR, yet TCRdb's version contains in-frame clones alone and is incomplete. The sample holds some 640,000 clones, approximately 89% seen once. The data were also submitted as part of a second study, on human thymus T cells.

The specimen sequenced was thymocytes. The receptors shown here come from a boy in the first two years of life with a congenital heart defect.

This clone was counted a few times. The chain couples TRBV28 to TRBJ2-2; unclear D gene. The CDR3 length is 13 residues. With 6 bases removed from V and 0 bases from J, the gap between germline ends came to 5 bases. Germline V gene lookup returns CDR1 MDHEN and CDR2 SYDVKM. CDR3 region: CASSPTNTGELFF. The CDR3 nucleotides are TGTGCCAGCAGCCCAACGAACACCGGGGAGCTGTTTTTT.

CDR3 in amino acids: CASSPAGGSSYNEQFF. CDR3 DNA sequence: TGTGCCAGCAGCCCAGCGGGAGGGAGCTCCTACAATGAGCAGTTCTTC. This chain connects TRBV5-4 to TRBJ2-1; 10 bases fit TRBD2. Trimming at V came to 4 bases and at J to 0 bases, leaving 4 bases not matched to a gene. CDR3 size: 16 residues. Germline V CDR1 and CDR2: SGHNT, YYREEE (reference sequence).

The rearrangement links TRBV27 to TRBJ2-1; TRBD2 matches at 7 bases. The CDR3 consists of 13 residues. The V gene end was trimmed by 7 bases and the J gene end by 7 bases; junction bases not matched to a gene: 7. Germline lookup yields CDR1 MNHEY and CDR2 SMNVEV (reference sequence). CDR3 loop: CASKTGAGNEQFF. For the CDR3, the DNA is TGTGCCAGCAAGACGGGAGCGGGGAATGAGCAGTTCTTC.

The rearrangement joins TRBV6-6 to TRBJ2-1, with a weak D call TRBD2 (6 bases). Trimming left V 10 bases short and J 0 bases short, with 10 bases between. CDR3 length: 13 amino acids. Per germline, CDR1 MNHNY and CDR2 SVGAGI (reference sequence). This chain's CDR3 is CATRGSSYNEQFF. In DNA, the CDR3 is TGTGCCACCCGGGGGAGCTCCTACAATGAGCAGTTCTTC.

The chain joins TRBV5-6 to TRBJ1-6, with 9 nucleotides matching TRBD1. CDR1 SGHDT and CDR2 YYEEEE come from the germline V gene. With V trimmed by 5 bases and J by 4 bases, 10 bases remained unmatched. The CDR3 is 17 amino acids. In DNA, the CDR3 is TGTGCCAGCAGGTTCTCCGGGACAGGGACTTATAATTCACCCCTCCACTTT. Amino acids: CASRFSGTGTYNSPLHF.

The J gene is TRBJ2-1, the V gene TRBV2; a possible D gene is TRBD1 (6 bases). The V end was cut by 6 bases, the J end by 2 bases, with 8 bases between. The CDR3 loop spans 13 amino acids. In germline, CDR1 is SNHLY, CDR2 FYNNEI. CDR3 sequence (DNA): TGTGCCAGCAGGTACAGGGCCTACAATGAGCAGTTCTTC. It is translated as CASRYRAYNEQFF.

CDR3 sequence: CASSRGLREKLFF. The CDR3 coding sequence is TGTGCCAGCAGCAGGGGTTTACGGGAAAAACTGTTTTTT. This sequence joins TRBV2 and TRBJ1-4; tentatively, D is TRBD1 (6 bases). V was pared by 6 bases and J by 8 bases, with 13 bases between. The germline V gene encodes CDR1 SNHLY and CDR2 FYNNEI. The CDR3 extends over 13 amino acids.

This rearrangement joins TRBV7-8 to TRBJ2-4; D unclear. This CDR3 has 16 residues. Per the germline V gene, CDR1 is SGHVS and CDR2 is FQNEAQ. The V and J ends lost 5 bases and 0 bases respectively, with 14 bases between them. DNA for the CDR3: TGTGCCAGCAGCCGACTCGAAAAACTAGCCAAAAACATTCAGTACTTC. It codes for CASSRLEKLAKNIQYF. Drawing the rest from reference TRBV7-8 and TRBJ2-4, the complete variable domain is GAGVSQSPRYKVAKRGQDVALRCDPISGHVSLFWYQQALGQGPEFLTYFQNEAQLDKSGLPSDRFFAERPEGSVSTLKIQRTQQEDSAVYLCASSRLEKLAKNIQYFGAGTRLSVL.

The chain links TRBV27 to TRBJ1-1; perhaps TRBD1 as D (5 bases). Trimming pared 5 bases from V and 1 base from J, leaving 8 bases between. This CDR3 comprises 13 residues. Germline values: CDR1 MNHEY, CDR2 SMNVEV (reference sequence). In nucleotides, the CDR3 is TGTGCCAGCAGTATAAGGGGGAACACTGAAGCTTTCTTT. Its translation: CASSIRGNTEAFF.

This chain connects TRBV7-2 to TRBJ1-5, with 8 bases matching TRBD1. Per germline, CDR1 SGHTA and CDR2 FQGNSA. The V segment lost 1 base and the J segment 2 bases; nucleotides outside the gene matches: 4. The CDR3 consists of 16 residues. The DNA of the CDR3 is TGTGCCAGCAGCTTAGGGACAGGGCACGGCAATCAGCCCCAGCATTTT. Translating gives CASSLGTGHGNQPQHF.

The chain carries TRBV6-1 and TRBJ1-3; 9 positions match TRBD1. The CDR3 is 14 residues long. Germline V gives CDR1 MNHNS, CDR2 SASEGT. J was trimmed by 8 bases and V by 6 bases; bases with no gene match: 8. CDR3 coding DNA: TGTGCCAGCAGGACCACAGGGGGCTCGGACACCATATATTTT. This translates into CASRTTGGSDTIYF.

The chain joins TRBV28 to TRBJ2-7; 8 bases line up with TRBD1. CDR3 length equals 14 residues. Germline V gene lookup returns CDR1 MDHEN and CDR2 SYDVKM. J was trimmed by 2 bases and V by 6 bases; bases with no gene match: 6. CDR3 DNA sequence: TGTGCCAGCAGACGGACAGGGCCGACCTACGAGCAGTACTTC. Its translation: CASRRTGPTYEQYF. The full variable domain, rest sourced from reference TRBV28 and TRBJ2-7, is DVKVTQSSRYLVKRTGEKVFLECVQDMDHENMFWYRQDPGLGLRLIYFSYDVKMKEKGDIPEGYSVSREKKERFSLILESASTNQTSMYLCASRRTGPTYEQYFGPGTRLTVT.

The genes are TRBV5-5 and TRBJ2-2, with 8 bases that match TRBD2. This CDR3 contains 15 residues. Germline V gives CDR1 SGHKS, CDR2 YYEKEE (reference sequence). Losses at the gene ends were 1 base for V and 13 bases for J; bases not matched to a gene: 12. The CDR3 DNA is TGTGCCAGCAGCTTGCCTTCCGGGAGGGTTCCATGGCTGTTTTTT. As protein: CASSLPSGRVPWLFF.

The V and J genes are TRBV29-1 and TRBJ2-1; 8 nucleotides align to TRBD2. V lost 2 bases to trimming and J lost 8 bases; unmatched junction nucleotides: 14. Germline CDR1 reads SQVTM; CDR2 reads ANQGSEA. CDR3 length equals 16 residues. For the CDR3, the DNA is TGCAGCGTTGAAACTGGGAGCGGGGGTCATTGGGATGAGCAGTTCTTC. This gives the protein CSVETGSGGHWDEQFF.

The V gene is TRBV2, the J gene TRBJ2-3, with 13 nucleotides matching TRBD2. The CDR3 runs to 17 residues. V shed 4 bases, J shed 3 bases, and the junction held 7 bases outside the gene matches. The germline V gene has CDR1 SNHLY and CDR2 FYNNEI. CDR3 sequence reads: CASSVFRTSGGTDTQYF. CDR3 coding DNA: TGTGCCAGCAGTGTTTTCCGGACTAGCGGGGGAACAGATACGCAGTATTTT.

The V call is TRBV9, the J call TRBJ1-1, with no clear D. V lost 4 bases to trimming and J lost 3 bases, with 10 bases between them. This CDR3 has 13 residues. The germline CDR1 and CDR2 sequences are SGDLS and YYNGEE. CDR3 bases: TGTGCCAGCAGCCCCGAGAGGGACACTGAAGCTTTCTTT. This codes for CASSPERDTEAFF.

The V call is TRBV2, the J call TRBJ2-3, with 7 bases fitting TRBD1. Germline V gene data show CDR1 as SNHLY and CDR2 as FYNNEI. This CDR3 comprises 15 residues. After removal of 7 bases from V and 2 bases from J, the junction contained 9 bases not matched to a gene. The CDR3 coding sequence is TGTGCCAGCAAAAAGAGGGACAGCTTCACAGATACGCAGTATTTT. It codes for CASKKRDSFTDTQYF.

The rearrangement joins TRBV7-8 to TRBJ2-7, with 8 bases lining up with TRBD1. CDR1 and CDR2 from the germline V gene are SGHVS and FQNEAQ. V gave up 4 bases and J gave up 2 bases; unmatched junction bases: 4. This CDR3 spans 14 amino acids. CDR3 region: CASSYDRGTYEQYF. The CDR3, as DNA: TGTGCCAGCAGCTACGACAGGGGCACCTACGAGCAGTACTTC.